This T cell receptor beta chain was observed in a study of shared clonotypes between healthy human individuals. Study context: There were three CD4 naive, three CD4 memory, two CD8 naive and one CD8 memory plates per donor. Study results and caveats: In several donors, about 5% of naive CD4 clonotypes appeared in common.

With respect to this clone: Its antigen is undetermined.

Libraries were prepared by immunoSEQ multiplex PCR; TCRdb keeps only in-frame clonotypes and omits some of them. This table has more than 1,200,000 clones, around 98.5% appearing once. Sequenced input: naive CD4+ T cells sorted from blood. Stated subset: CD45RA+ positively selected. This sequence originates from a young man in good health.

Here the CDR3 DNA reads TGTGCCAGCAGCGTGGTGCAGGGGGCATCCGGGGAGCTGTTTTTT. Translating it yields CASSVVQGASGELFF. The V call is TRBV9, the J call TRBJ2-2; 8 bases fit TRBD1. Germline V CDR1 and CDR2: SGDLS, YYNGEE. Trimming at V came to 2 bases and at J to 6 bases, leaving 6 bases not matched to a gene. The CDR3 length is 15 residues.